The 9 T cell receptor beta chains reported below all come from one sample, sequenced in a study of regulatory T cells in long-lasting Graves disease. Time point defined: persistent/refractory GD, antithyroid drugs over 5 years with positive TRAb. PBMC-extracted RNA yielded the TCR library. For TCR beta, libraries came from iRepertoire HTBI primers and Arm-PCR of CDR3 regions. One entry per CDR3 protein, called by TCRdb with MiXCR from the multiplex PCR reads. Of hundreds of thousands of distinct CDR3 sequences in the sample, roughly 20% were seen once. Here the sequenced sample was peripheral blood mononuclear cells (PBMCs), taken when the disease was refractory, from a patient treated with antithyroid drugs. Every receptor here comes from a female donor with Graves disease.

This clonotype was detected only a few times. The chain couples TRBV10-1 to TRBJ1-3, with TRBD1 identical over 7 bases. The CDR3 has 20 residues. Germline values: CDR1 WNHNN, CDR2 SYGVQD (reference sequence). With 3 bases clipped from V and 0 bases from J, the junction kept 17 bases outside the gene matches. DNA for the CDR3: TGCGCCAGCAGTGACTCCTTTTCCATGGACAGGCACGCCTCTGGAAACACCATATATTTT. Amino acid sequence: CASSDSFSMDRHASGNTIYF.

This clonotype is a singleton in its sample. This sequence may be a read error, since a much larger clone differs from it by one base. Without the conserved terminal phenylalanine or tryptophan, this CDR3 likely stems from a read error. This sequence joins TRBV6-1 and TRBJ1-1; tentatively, D is TRBD1 (5 bases). Germline loops: CDR1 MNHNS, CDR2 SASEGT. Trimming shortened V by 6 bases and J by 1 base, and 9 bases separated the two germline ends. The CDR3 runs to 13 residues. This CDR3 reads CASRQGWNTEAFS. DNA for the CDR3: TGTGCCAGCAGGCAGGGTTGGAACACTGAAGCTTTCTCT.

This clonotype was counted ten times or more. The CDR3 coding sequence is TGTGCCAGCAGCATCCGGACAGGCCAAGAGACCCAGTACTTC. Protein: CASSIRTGQETQYF. The chain carries TRBV13 and TRBJ2-5, with 7 bases fitting TRBD1. V shed 5 bases, J shed 1 base, and the junction held 4 bases outside the gene matches. The CDR3 has 14 residues. Germline-derived CDR1 and CDR2 are PRHDT and FYEKMQ (reference sequence).

The rearrangement joins TRBV12-3 or TRBV12-4 to TRBJ2-1; either TRBD1 or TRBD2 may fit D (5 bases each). Trimming left V 8 bases short and J 15 bases short, with 17 bases between. This CDR3 is 11 amino acids long. The CDR3 region is CASGLGAGGFF. The CDR3 DNA follows: TGTGCCAGCGGCCTTGGGGCCGGAGGGTTCTTC.

The chain has TRBV7-8 and TRBJ1-5; D unclear. The CDR3 spans 14 residues. Trimming shortened V by 1 base and J by 8 bases, and 12 bases separated the two germline ends. Germline loops: CDR1 SGHVS, CDR2 FQNEAQ. The CDR3 is CASSLERVREPQHF. The CDR3 DNA is TGTGCCAGCAGCTTAGAAAGGGTTAGGGAGCCCCAGCATTTT.

This clonotype was found a few times. CDR3 in amino acids: CASSLKELLLDEQYF. CDR3 nucleotides: TGTGCCAGCAGCTTGAAGGAATTACTACTGGACGAGCAGTACTTC. The chain links TRBV5-6 to TRBJ2-7; D is undetermined. V lost 1 base and J 5 bases, leaving 16 bases between the germline ends. The CDR3 runs 15 residues. Germline loops: CDR1 SGHDT, CDR2 YYEEEE.

The V call is TRBV24-1, the J call TRBJ2-2, with 7 bases that match TRBD1. Germline V lookup: CDR1 KGHDR, CDR2 SFDVKD. The trim removed 1 base at V and 4 bases at J, leaving 14 bases unmatched. The CDR3 runs 19 residues. CDR3 sequence reads: CATSDFRPDRARGTGELFF. The CDR3 DNA follows: TGTGCCACCAGTGATTTTCGCCCTGACAGGGCCCGCGGCACCGGGGAGCTGTTTTTT.

In this sample, this clonotype turned up a few times. The chain joins TRBV14 to TRBJ1-1; D possibly corresponds to TRBD1 (6 bases). V was shortened by 2 bases and J by 4 bases, with 11 bases between the two germline ends. This CDR3 is 14 amino acids long. Germline-derived CDR1 and CDR2 are SGHDN and FVKESK. The CDR3 nucleotides are TGTGCCAGCAGCCAACGGGGGCTCGGCACTGAAGCTTTCTTT. Translated, it gives CASSQRGLGTEAFF. Full variable domain (outside the CDR3, taken from reference TRBV14 and TRBJ1-1): EAGVTQFPSHSVIEKGQTVTLRCDPISGHDNLYWYRRVMGKEIKFLLHFVKESKQDESGMPNNRFLAERTGGTYSTLKVQPAELEDSGVYFCASSQRGLGTEAFFGQGTRLTVV.

Only a few counts were recorded for this clonotype. This chain joins TRBV27 and TRBJ2-5; the D gene is possibly TRBD2 (6 bases). The V gene's germline CDR1 is MNHEY and CDR2 SMNVEV (reference sequence). V was pared by 1 base and J by 2 bases, with 8 bases between. The CDR3 is 14 residues long. CDR3 sequence: CASSLFGGQETQYF. The DNA of the CDR3 is TGTGCCAGCAGTTTATTTGGGGGGCAAGAGACCCAGTACTTC.